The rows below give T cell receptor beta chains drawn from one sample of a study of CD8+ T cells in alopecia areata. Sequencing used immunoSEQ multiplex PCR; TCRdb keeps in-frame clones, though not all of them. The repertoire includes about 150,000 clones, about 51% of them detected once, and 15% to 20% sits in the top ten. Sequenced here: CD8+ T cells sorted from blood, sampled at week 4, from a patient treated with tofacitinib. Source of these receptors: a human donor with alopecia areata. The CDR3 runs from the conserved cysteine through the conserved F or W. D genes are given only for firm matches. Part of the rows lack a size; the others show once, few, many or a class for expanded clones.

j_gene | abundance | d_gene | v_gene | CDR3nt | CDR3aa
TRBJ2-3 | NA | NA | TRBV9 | TGTGCCAGCAGCCTTCTGGAGGGCAGGTTAGATACGCAGTATTTT | CASSLLEGRLDTQYF
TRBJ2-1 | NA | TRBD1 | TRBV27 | TGTGCCAGCAGTTTTTCCCCCGGACAGGGAAGGGGCAATGAGCAGTTCTTC | CASSFSPGQGRGNEQFF
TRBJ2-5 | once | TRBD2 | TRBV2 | TGTGCCAGCGAGGGTAGCGGGTACCAAGAGACCCAGTACTTC | CASEGSGYQETQYF
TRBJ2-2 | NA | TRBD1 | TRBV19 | TGTGCCAGTAGTTTTGACAGGGCCCCCGGGGAGCTGTTTTTT | CASSFDRAPGELFF
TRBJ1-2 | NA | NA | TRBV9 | TGTGCCAGCAGCCCGTTGGGGGGCGTTGGCTACACCTTC | CASSPLGGVGYTF
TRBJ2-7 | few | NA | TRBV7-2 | TGTGCCAGCAGCTTAGCAGGCCAGGGGAACTACTACGAGCAGTACTTC | CASSLAGQGNYYEQYF
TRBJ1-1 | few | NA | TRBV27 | TGTGCCAGCAGTTTAGGGGATCCGAACACTGAAGCTTTCTTT | CASSLGDPNTEAFF
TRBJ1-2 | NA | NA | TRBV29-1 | TGCAGCGTTGAAGATTGGCCCCATGGGGGGATAAACTATGGCTACACCTTC | CSVEDWPHGGINYGYTF
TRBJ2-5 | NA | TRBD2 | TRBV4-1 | TGCGCCAGCAGCCATGGAGCGGGGGGAGATAAAGAGACCCAGTACTTC | CASSHGAGGDKETQYF
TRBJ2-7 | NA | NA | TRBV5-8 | TGTGCCAGCAGCAATGCACACAGCATCATCTACGAGCAGTACTTC | CASSNAHSIIYEQYF
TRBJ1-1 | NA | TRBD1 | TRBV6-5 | TGTGCCAGCAGTCGACAGGGTACTAACACTGAAGCTTTCTTT | CASSRQGTNTEAFF
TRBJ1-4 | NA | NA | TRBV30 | TGTGCCTGGAGTGTACAGAGTGCAACTAATGAAAAACTGTTTTTT | CAWSVQSATNEKLFF
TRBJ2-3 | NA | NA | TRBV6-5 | TGTGCCAGCAGTTACGGCGGCACAGATACGCAGTATTTT | CASSYGGTDTQYF
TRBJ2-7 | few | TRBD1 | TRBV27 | TGTGCCAGCAGTTTATCCGGGACAGGGCGCGAGCAGTACTTC | CASSLSGTGREQYF